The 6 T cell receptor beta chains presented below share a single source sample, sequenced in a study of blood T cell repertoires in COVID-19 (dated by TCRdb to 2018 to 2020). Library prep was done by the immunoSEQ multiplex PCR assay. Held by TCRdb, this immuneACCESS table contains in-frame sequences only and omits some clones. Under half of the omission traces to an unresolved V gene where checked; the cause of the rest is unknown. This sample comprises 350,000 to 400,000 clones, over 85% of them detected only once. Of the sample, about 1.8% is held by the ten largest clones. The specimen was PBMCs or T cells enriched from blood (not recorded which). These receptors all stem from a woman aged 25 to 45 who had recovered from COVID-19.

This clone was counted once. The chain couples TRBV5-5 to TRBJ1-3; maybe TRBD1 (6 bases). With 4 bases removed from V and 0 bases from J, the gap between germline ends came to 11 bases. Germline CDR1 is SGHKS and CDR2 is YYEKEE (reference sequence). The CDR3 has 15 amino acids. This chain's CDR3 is CASSRQVDSGNTIYF. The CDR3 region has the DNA TGTGCCAGCAGCCGACAGGTCGACTCTGGAAACACCATATATTTT.

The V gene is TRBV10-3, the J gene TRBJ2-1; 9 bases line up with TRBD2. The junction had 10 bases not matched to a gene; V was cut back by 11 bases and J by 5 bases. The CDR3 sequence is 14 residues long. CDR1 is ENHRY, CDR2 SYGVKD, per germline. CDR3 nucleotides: TGTGCCGGACAAAGCGGGAGGATGAACAATGAGCAGTTCTTC. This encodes CAGQSGRMNNEQFF.

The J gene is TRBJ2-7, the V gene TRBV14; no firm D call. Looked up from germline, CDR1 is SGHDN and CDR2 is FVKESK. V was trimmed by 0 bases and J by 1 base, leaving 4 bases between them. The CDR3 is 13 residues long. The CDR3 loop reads CASSQELSYEQYF. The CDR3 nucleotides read TGTGCCAGCAGCCAAGAACTATCCTACGAGCAGTACTTC.

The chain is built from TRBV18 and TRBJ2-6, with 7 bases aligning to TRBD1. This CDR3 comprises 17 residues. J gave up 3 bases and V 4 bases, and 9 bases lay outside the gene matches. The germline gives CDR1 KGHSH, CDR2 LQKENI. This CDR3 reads CASSHLTGTGGANVLTF. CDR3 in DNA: TGTGCCAGCTCACACTTGACAGGGACGGGTGGGGCCAACGTCCTGACTTTC.

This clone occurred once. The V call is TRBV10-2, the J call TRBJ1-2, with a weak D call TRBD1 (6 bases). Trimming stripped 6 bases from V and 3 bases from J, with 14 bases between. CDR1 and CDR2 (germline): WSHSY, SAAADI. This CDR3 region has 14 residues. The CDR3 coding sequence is TGCGCCAGCAGGGGGGACACCGGAGACTATGGCTACACCTTC. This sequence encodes CASRGDTGDYGYTF.

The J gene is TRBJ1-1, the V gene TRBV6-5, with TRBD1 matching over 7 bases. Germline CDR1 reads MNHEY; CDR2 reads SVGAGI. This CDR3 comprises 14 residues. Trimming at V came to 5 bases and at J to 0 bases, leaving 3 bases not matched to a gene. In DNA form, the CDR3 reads TGTGCCAGCAGTAAGGACAGGATGAACACTGAAGCTTTCTTT. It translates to CASSKDRMNTEAFF.